The following is a TCR beta chain sequence with its context. Its antigen is not identified. The source of the sample is a study of T cell responses to AZD1222 COVID-19 vaccine. Study-wide results and caveats: It should be noted that donors were predominantly white British and more often female, and clonal diversity was possibly underestimated.

V was pared by 7 bases and J by 8 bases, with 17 bases between. Germline CDR1 MNHEY, CDR2 SVGAGI. This CDR3 is 13 amino acids long. Some clones are missing from TCRdb's copy, which holds only in-frame ones; the method was immunoSEQ multiplex PCR. The repertoire holds 95,000 to 150,000 clones, about nine tenths seen once, with approximately 8% in the top ten. Timing groups of about 4 and about 12 weeks for second doses were pooled. This sequence was found in an adult who received the AZD1222 COVID-19 vaccine. The gene calls are TRBV6-5 and TRBJ1-2; unclear D gene. This material consisted of peripheral blood, taken 28 days after the second AZD1222 dose. CDR3 amino acids: CASTEWERLGYTF. As DNA, the CDR3 is TGTGCCAGCACCGAATGGGAGAGGTTAGGCTACACCTTC.